The 15 T cell receptor beta chains given below trace back to one sample, sequenced in a study of blood T cell repertoires in COVID-19. The table came from immunoSEQ multiplex PCR; TCRdb's copy has only in-frame clones and leaves some out. This sample has about 140,000 clones; about four fifths occur once, and the top ten carry under 4.5%. The specimen sequenced was peripheral blood. The receptors originated from a woman aged 60-75 years with acute or convalescent COVID-19.

This clone has only one observation. V and J are TRBV6-2 or TRBV6-3 and TRBJ2-3, with 7 bases matching TRBD2. CDR1 and CDR2 (germline): MNHEY, SVGEGT. V shed 3 bases, J shed 2 bases, and the junction held 8 bases outside the gene matches. There are 16 residues in the CDR3. CDR3 sequence: CASSYSLADLTDTQYF. The CDR3 DNA sequence: TGTGCCAGCAGTTATTCCCTAGCGGACCTCACAGATACGCAGTATTTT.

The chain employs TRBV10-1 and TRBJ1-1; unclear D gene. This CDR3 contains 14 residues. The V end lost 3 bases, the J end lost 7 bases, and 15 bases lay between the germline ends. Germline V gene data show CDR1 as WNHNN and CDR2 as SYGVQD (reference sequence). CDR3 DNA: TGCGCCAGCAGTGACAGTGCCCACAGCTTTGAAGCTTTCTTT. Its translation: CASSDSAHSFEAFF.

CDR3 sequence (DNA): TGTGCCACCAGTGATTTCCGGTACGAGCAGTACTTC. This gives the protein CATSDFRYEQYF. This chain joins TRBV24-1 and TRBJ2-7; D uncertain. Germline V gene data show CDR1 as KGHDR and CDR2 as SFDVKD. The CDR3 covers 12 residues. V lost 1 base and J lost 4, with 4 bases in between.

The CDR3, as DNA: TGCGCCAGCAGCTCAAGAGCGGGGGGGAGCTCCTACAATGAGCAGTTCTTC. Protein sequence: CASSSRAGGSSYNEQFF. This chain uses TRBV5-1 with TRBJ2-1; 10 bases agree with TRBD2. The length of the CDR3 is 17 residues. V shed 3 bases, J shed 0 bases, and the junction held 6 bases outside the gene matches. Germline CDR1 is SGHRS and CDR2 is YFSETQ.

This clone appeared a few times. V and J are TRBV19 and TRBJ2-5; D gene uncertain. The V gene's germline CDR1 is LNHDA and CDR2 SQIVND (reference sequence). Trimming shortened V by 10 bases and J by 5 bases, and 5 bases separated the two germline ends. The CDR3 is made up of 9 amino acids. CDR3 residues: CATLETQYF. The CDR3 bases are TGTGCCACGTTGGAGACCCAGTACTTC.

This rearrangement joins TRBV19 to TRBJ2-7, with 7 bases that match TRBD2. From germline, CDR1 is LNHDA and CDR2 SQIVND (reference sequence). Trimming at V came to 5 bases and at J to 4 bases, leaving 14 bases not matched to a gene. The CDR3 has 16 amino acids. The CDR3 loop reads CASSHRGGGGAYEQYF. The CDR3 DNA reads as TGTGCCAGTAGTCACCGCGGCGGCGGGGGAGCATACGAGCAGTACTTC.

The chain carries TRBV9 and TRBJ2-2; D ambiguous. Deletions cut 3 bases from V and 7 bases from J, with 7 bases between. In germline, CDR1 is SGDLS, CDR2 YYNGEE. The CDR3 has 12 residues. DNA for the CDR3: TGTGCCAGCAGCGGAGATCGCGGGGAGCTGTTTTTT. Translation gives CASSGDRGELFF. Full variable domain (remainder filled in from reference TRBV9 and TRBJ2-2): DSGVTQTPKHLITATGQRVTLRCSPRSGDLSVYWYQQSLDQGLQFLIQYYNGEERAKGNILERFSAQQFPDLHSELNLSSLELGDSALYFCASSGDRGELFFGEGSRLTVL.

This chain uses TRBV3-1 (or the pseudogene TRBV3-2) with TRBJ1-1; D remains ambiguous. The CDR3 totals 14 residues. CDR1 and CDR2 from the germline V gene are LGHDT and YNNKEL (reference sequence). V gave up 1 base and J gave up 5 bases, with 11 bases separating them. The CDR3 DNA sequence: TGTGCCAGCAGCCAAGGCGGGGTTTCTACTGAAGCTTTCTTT. This sequence encodes CASSQGGVSTEAFF.

The rearrangement uses TRBV7-8 and TRBJ2-7, with 8 bases that match TRBD2. CDR3 size: 16 residues. Trimming cost V 1 base and J 4 bases; bases outside gene matches: 9. Germline CDR1 SGHVS, CDR2 FQNEAQ. The CDR3 region has the DNA TGTGCCAGCAGCTTAGTAGCGTCCACTAGCGGTTACGAGCAGTACTTC. As protein: CASSLVASTSGYEQYF.

V and J are TRBV7-3 and TRBJ2-2; D unclear. Trimming cost V 2 bases and J 4 bases, with 8 bases left between them. Looked up from germline, CDR1 is SGHTA and CDR2 is FQGTGA. The CDR3 spans 14 residues. Here the CDR3 DNA reads TGTGCCAGCAGCTTAGCCTCGAGCACCGGGGAGCTGTTTTTT. Translating it yields CASSLASSTGELFF.

The V gene is TRBV5-5, the J gene TRBJ2-1; no clear D gene. This CDR3 has 13 amino acids. The germline gives CDR1 SGHKS, CDR2 YYEKEE (reference sequence). The V end was cut by 2 bases, the J end by 7 bases, with 10 bases between. The CDR3 sequence is CASSFRLINEQFF. CDR3 coding DNA: TGTGCCAGCAGCTTCAGGCTAATTAATGAGCAGTTCTTC.

The chain carries TRBV4-1 and TRBJ1-5, with D perhaps TRBD1 (5 bases). Germline-derived CDR1 and CDR2 are MGHRA and YSYEKL. The CDR3 covers 16 residues. V lost 2 bases to trimming and J lost 0 bases, with 11 bases between them. The CDR3 DNA is TGCGCCAGCAGCCAACAATTAACAGGTAGCAATCAGCCCCAGCATTTT. This encodes CASSQQLTGSNQPQHF.

The rearrangement uses TRBV3-1 (or the pseudogene TRBV3-2) and TRBJ1-3, with TRBD1 identical over 8 bases. Trimming cost V 1 base and J 0 bases; bases outside gene matches: 8. The CDR3 is 18 residues long. Germline CDR1 is LGHDT and CDR2 is YNNKEL (reference sequence). The CDR3 DNA sequence: TGTGCCAGCAGCCAAGTTTCGGACAGGGCCAACTCTGGAAACACCATATATTTT. Protein product: CASSQVSDRANSGNTIYF.

V usage is TRBV27 and J usage is TRBJ1-5; the D gene is possibly TRBD1 (5 bases). CDR1 and CDR2 (germline): MNHEY, SMNVEV (reference sequence). The CDR3 extends over 14 amino acids. V lost 3 bases and J lost 4, with 10 bases in between. The CDR3 nucleotides are TGTGCCAGCAGTTTGCGGCCAGGGAATCAGCCCCAGCATTTT. Its protein product is CASSLRPGNQPQHF.

This clone came up once. V gene TRBV19 combines with J gene TRBJ1-4; D is unclear. The CDR3 is 15 residues long. The V gene's germline CDR1 is LNHDA and CDR2 SQIVND (reference sequence). Trimming removed 6 bases at V and 4 bases at J, with 15 bases between. In nucleotides, the CDR3 is TGTGCCAGTAGGGGCCTCCCACCACTTAATGAAAAACTGTTTTTT. Amino acids: CASRGLPPLNEKLFF. The complete variable domain, with remaining parts taken from reference TRBV19 and TRBJ1-4, reads DGGITQSPKYLFRKEGQNVTLSCEQNLNHDAMYWYRQDPGQGLRLIYYSQIVNDFQKGDIAEGYSVSREKKESFPLTVTSAQKNPTAFYLCASRGLPPLNEKLFFGSGTQLSVL.